This TCR beta chain was identified in a study of regulatory T cells in long-lasting Graves disease. Libraries of TCR beta came from iRepertoire HTBI primers plus Arm-PCR of CDR3 regions. TCRdb redid the calling of the multiplex PCR reads with MiXCR, one entry per CDR3 protein. The sample lists hundreds of thousands of distinct CDR3 sequences, roughly 15% seen once, with roughly 18% in the top ten. This CDR3 region has 15 residues. Documented time point: newly diagnosed GD, antithyroid drugs for less than 3 months. Making the TCR library involved RNA that had been extracted from PBMCs. These sequences were also reported in another study, on T cells in Graves' hyperthyroidism and ophthalmopathy. That report adds: Patients were excluded because of uncontrolled infection, other autoimmune disease, pregnancy or lactation. The TCR CDR3 was amplified in a first-round RT-PCR using the HTBI primer set.

This receptor was identified in a woman between 25 and 40 years old with Graves disease. This chain connects TRBV12-3 or TRBV12-4 to TRBJ2-1; weak D call: TRBD1 (8 bases). TRBJ2-5 matches the DNA end more closely, so the J call is doubtful. The specimen was peripheral blood mononuclear cells (PBMCs), collected at new diagnosis, from a patient treated with antithyroid drugs. The CDR3, as DNA: TGTGCCAGCCGCGGGGGTACAGGGGGTAAAGAGACCCAGTACTTC. Its translation: CASRGGTGGKETQYF.